Presented here are 27 T cell receptor beta chains from one specimen sequenced in a study of T cells in Graves' hyperthyroidism and ophthalmopathy. The source material, RNA transcripts, was used to amplify TCR beta CDR3 regions. When the TCR CDR3 underwent first-round RT-PCR, the HTBI primer set was used. In TCRdb, the multiplex PCR reads were re-called with MiXCR into one record per CDR3 protein. Counted here are more than 300,000 distinct CDR3 sequences, roughly 13% occurring once; the ten biggest clones make up roughly 9.6%. Material: blood. Receptors were obtained from an older woman with Graves' hyperthyroidism.

This clonotype was recorded at least ten times. The chain joins TRBV11-3 to TRBJ2-7; weak D call: TRBD2 (5 bases). Germline CDR1 reads SGHNT; CDR2 reads YENEEA. V dropped 2 bases and J dropped 7 bases, with 12 bases sitting between them. This CDR3 has 13 residues. Written as DNA, the CDR3 is TGTGCCAGCAGCTTAATGAGGGTTCGGGAGCAGTACTTC. Translating it yields CASSLMRVREQYF.

This clonotype was seen repeatedly, ten times or more. The genes are TRBV11-2 and TRBJ2-1; TRBD2 aligns across 7 bases. Trimming took 3 bases from V and 3 from J; bases not matched to a gene: 14. Germline V gene data show CDR1 as SGHAT and CDR2 as FQNNGV. There are 18 residues in the CDR3. In nucleotides, the CDR3 is TGTGCCAGCAGCTTTTTCCCCCGGCGGGAGCAGGACTACAATGAGCAGTTCTTC. It specifies CASSFFPRREQDYNEQFF.

This clonotype was seen ten or more times. The rearrangement uses TRBV11-3 and TRBJ2-6, with D hard to call. The CDR3 is 15 amino acids. Between the trimmed V and J ends, which lost 2 bases and 4 bases, there was a span of 9 bases. Germline V gene data show CDR1 as SGHNT and CDR2 as YENEEA. The CDR3 sequence is CASSLRPSGANVLTF. CDR3 DNA sequence: TGTGCCAGCAGCTTAAGGCCTTCCGGGGCCAACGTCCTGACTTTC.

This clonotype has a count of ten or more. The CDR3 bases are TGCAGTGCTAGAACCCCTCGCCGGGGGTTGACCTACAATGAGCAGTTCTTC. Residues: CSARTPRRGLTYNEQFF. This rearrangement joins TRBV20-1 to TRBJ2-1; D is possibly TRBD2 (6 bases). This CDR3 has 17 residues. V lost 2 bases to trimming and J lost 2 bases, with 19 bases between them. Germline lookup yields CDR1 DFQATT and CDR2 SNEGSKA (reference sequence).

The chain has TRBV18 and TRBJ2-7; TRBD1 agrees at 7 bases. With V trimmed by 2 bases and J by 6 bases, 4 bases remained unmatched. This CDR3 has 13 amino acids. Germline V gene lookup returns CDR1 KGHSH and CDR2 LQKENI. This CDR3 is CASSPWTGAEQYF. The CDR3 DNA reads as TGTGCCAGCTCACCATGGACAGGAGCCGAGCAGTACTTC.

This clonotype occurred many times. This chain connects TRBV5-1 to TRBJ1-1; D is undetermined. The germline V gene encodes CDR1 SGHRS and CDR2 YFSETQ. This CDR3 has 14 amino acids. Between the trimmed V and J ends, which lost 5 bases and 3 bases, there was a span of 14 bases. DNA for the CDR3: TGCGCCAGCAGGATACAGCAGACGGACACTGAAGCTTTCTTT. It translates to CASRIQQTDTEAFF.

This chain connects TRBV7-9 to TRBJ2-7; 8 bases match TRBD2. CDR1 is SEHNR and CDR2 is FQNEAQ in the germline V gene (reference sequence). The CDR3 consists of 13 residues. Trimming at V came to 8 bases and at J to 2 bases, leaving 5 bases not matched to a gene. The CDR3 spells CASAGTRPYEQYF. CDR3 nucleotide sequence: TGTGCCAGCGCCGGGACTAGACCCTACGAGCAGTACTTC. The full variable domain, completed using reference TRBV7-9 and TRBJ2-7, is DTGVSQNPRHKITKRGQNVTFRCDPISEHNRLYWYRQTLGQGPEFLTYFQNEAQLEKSRLLSDRFSAERPKGSFSTLEIQRTEQGDSAMYLCASAGTRPYEQYFGPGTRLTVT.

J is TRBJ1-2 and V is TRBV5-1, with D possibly being TRBD1 (5 bases). Germline loops: CDR1 SGHRS, CDR2 YFSETQ. The V end lost 2 bases, the J end lost 0 bases, and 11 bases lay between the germline ends. The CDR3 length is 15 residues. The DNA of the CDR3 is TGCGCCAGCAGCTTTGTCGGGACCTCTAACTATGGCTACACCTTC. Its translation: CASSFVGTSNYGYTF.

This clonotype was detected ten times or more. J is TRBJ1-1 and V is TRBV25-1; D call uncertain. The CDR3 contains 14 residues. V shed 2 bases and J shed 2 bases, with 9 bases lying between them. Germline V gives CDR1 MGHDK, CDR2 SYGVNS. The CDR3 bases are TGTGCCAGCAGTGAACTAGGCAGAAACACTGAAGCTTTCTTT. This gives the protein CASSELGRNTEAFF.

The gene calls are TRBV6-2 or TRBV6-3 and TRBJ1-6; 7 nucleotides align to TRBD1. Germline CDR1 is MNHEY and CDR2 is SVGEGT. CDR3 size: 13 residues. V lost 2 bases, J lost 9 bases, and 1 base stayed unmatched. CDR3 loop: CASSYGTASPLHF. The CDR3 nucleotides read TGTGCCAGCAGTTACGGGACAGCTTCACCCCTCCACTTT.

The V call is TRBV7-2, the J call TRBJ1-6; 9 bases fit TRBD1. CDR1 and CDR2 from the germline V gene are SGHTA and FQGNSA. Germline trimming cut 1 base from V and 9 bases from J; bases unmatched to any gene: 7. This CDR3 contains 16 residues. The CDR3 region has the DNA TGTGCCAGCAGCTTAGTGGGGACAGGGAATGCTTCACCCCTCCACTTT. Translating it yields CASSLVGTGNASPLHF.

This clonotype showed up many times. This rearrangement joins TRBV5-1 to TRBJ2-3; tentatively, D is TRBD2 (5 bases). V shed 5 bases and J shed 10 bases, with 14 bases lying between them. Germline CDR1 reads SGHRS; CDR2 reads YFSETQ. This CDR3 spans 12 amino acids. The CDR3, as DNA: TGCGCCAGCAGTTCGGGTGGAGGCGCGCAGTATTTT. Protein product: CASSSGGGAQYF.

This clonotype appeared many times. J is TRBJ2-7 and V is TRBV27; TRBD2 is a possible D gene (5 bases). The germline V and J ends were trimmed by 2 bases and 2 bases, with 10 bases remaining between them. This CDR3 contains 14 residues. The germline CDR1 and CDR2 sequences are MNHEY and SMNVEV (reference sequence). In DNA form, the CDR3 reads TGTGCCAGCAGTTTACGAGGGCCCACCTACGAGCAGTACTTC. Its translation: CASSLRGPTYEQYF.

In its sample, this clonotype was seen many times. The chain recombines TRBV5-1 with TRBJ2-1; 9 bases are shared with TRBD2. V shed 5 bases, J shed 6 bases, and the junction held 9 bases outside the gene matches. The CDR3 runs 15 residues. Germline CDR1 reads SGHRS; CDR2 reads YFSETQ. CDR3 sequence: CASSFSGSTGNEQFF. CDR3 DNA sequence: TGCGCCAGCAGTTTTAGCGGGAGTACCGGCAATGAGCAGTTCTTC.

In its sample, this clonotype was seen many times. This chain uses TRBV9 with TRBJ2-1; 11 bases match TRBD2. Germline V CDR1 and CDR2: SGDLS, YYNGEE. The CDR3 consists of 19 residues. V lost 0 bases and J lost 6; bases outside the gene matches: 14. CDR3 amino acids: CASSVATWALAGGGNEQFF. CDR3 coding DNA: TGTGCCAGCAGCGTAGCTACGTGGGCCTTAGCGGGAGGGGGCAATGAGCAGTTCTTC.

Concerning this clonotype: The CDR3 carries no conserved terminal phenylalanine or tryptophan, so it likely arises from a read error. In DNA form, the CDR3 reads TGTGCCAGCAGCCGGGGCGTCACCTACAATGAGCAGTTCTGC. Translation: CASSRGVTYNEQFC. The V call is TRBV11-2, the J call TRBJ2-1; D may correspond to TRBD1 or TRBD2 (5 bases each). V was cut by 5 bases and J by 2 bases, with 10 bases left in between. The CDR3 has 14 residues. Looked up from germline, CDR1 is SGHAT and CDR2 is FQNNGV.

The chain links TRBV5-1 to TRBJ1-2; D ambiguous. The CDR3 sequence is 14 residues long. Looked up from germline, CDR1 is SGHRS and CDR2 is YFSETQ. V shed 0 bases and J shed 8 bases, with 14 bases lying between them. The CDR3 loop reads CASSLALEVEGYTF. The CDR3 DNA is TGCGCCAGCAGCTTGGCTCTAGAGGTAGAGGGCTACACCTTC.

This clonotype appeared once. The chain combines TRBV5-1 with TRBJ1-2; TRBD1 matches at 7 bases. V lost 2 bases to trimming and J lost 2 bases; unmatched junction nucleotides: 3. CDR3 length: 14 amino acids. CDR1 SGHRS and CDR2 YFSETQ come from the germline V gene. The CDR3 loop is CASSLRQGNYGYTF. CDR3 sequence (DNA): TGCGCCAGCAGCTTACGACAGGGCAACTATGGCTACACCTTC.

On this clonotype itself: This could be a read error, since a much larger clone is one nucleotide away. This chain uses TRBV20-1 with TRBJ2-3; 8 bases align to TRBD2. V shed 1 base and J 1 base; nucleotides not matched to a gene: 16. Germline loops: CDR1 DFQATT, CDR2 SNEGSKA (reference sequence). The CDR3 is made up of 19 amino acids. The CDR3 DNA sequence: TGCAGTGCTAGAGTCGGGAGGGCCATAATTCCCCGACGCACAGATACGCAGTATTTT. Translation: CSARVGRAIIPRRTDTQYF.

This clonotype was recorded at least ten times. CDR3 sequence: CASSPGQGGEQFF. The CDR3 region has the DNA TGTGCCAGCAGCCCCGGACAGGGAGGTGAGCAGTTCTTC. The J gene is TRBJ2-1, the V gene TRBV11-1; 8 bases line up with TRBD1. This CDR3 region has 13 residues. The germline CDR1 and CDR2 sequences are SGHAT and FQDESV (reference sequence). After removal of 5 bases from V and 9 bases from J, the junction contained 6 bases not matched to a gene.

This clonotype was observed at least ten times. This chain uses TRBV5-1 with TRBJ2-7, with 9 nucleotides matching TRBD2. Germline V gives CDR1 SGHRS, CDR2 YFSETQ. This CDR3 has 17 amino acids. Trimming at V came to 0 bases and at J to 5 bases, leaving 12 bases not matched to a gene. The CDR3 nucleotides read TGCGCCAGCAGCTTGGGGGGCCTAGCGGGAACCCCCCACGAGCAGTACTTC. Its protein product is CASSLGGLAGTPHEQYF.

This clonotype was seen ten or more times. This rearrangement joins TRBV18 to TRBJ2-5; D unresolved. Germline V gene sequence: CDR1 KGHSH, CDR2 LQKENI. V was cut by 0 bases and J by 2 bases, with 7 bases left in between. The CDR3 extends over 14 amino acids. CDR3 amino acids: CASSPPGIQETQYF. For the CDR3, the DNA is TGTGCCAGCTCACCACCGGGTATACAAGAGACCCAGTACTTC.

The chain is built from TRBV5-4 and TRBJ2-3; 14 bases line up with TRBD2. V lost 3 bases, J lost 4 bases, and 4 bases stayed unmatched. The CDR3 spans 16 residues. The germline V gene encodes CDR1 SGHNT and CDR2 YYREEE (reference sequence). CDR3 DNA: TGTGCCAGCAGCTCCGGGACTAGCGGGAGTGCAGATACGCAGTATTTT. Encoded protein: CASSSGTSGSADTQYF.

This clonotype was seen at least ten times. This rearrangement joins TRBV2 to TRBJ2-7; D gene uncertain. Trimming took off 8 bases at V and 2 bases at J, with 10 bases between the two ends. The CDR3 is 12 amino acids. Germline CDR1 and CDR2: SNHLY and FYNNEI. The CDR3, as DNA: TGTGCCAGCGGTGCGAGGACCTACGAGCAGTACTTC. As protein: CASGARTYEQYF.

The table lists this clonotype with many counts. The chain is built from TRBV6-1 and TRBJ2-5, with TRBD2 matching over 8 bases. The CDR3 has 16 amino acids. CDR1 MNHNS and CDR2 SASEGT come from the germline V gene. The ends lost 5 bases at V and 4 bases at J; junction bases unmatched: 12. The CDR3 region has the DNA TGTGCCAGCAGTCCCCGGGGGGGTCTAGAATTAGAGACCCAGTACTTC. Protein sequence: CASSPRGGLELETQYF.

This clonotype has at least ten counts. The chain uses TRBV29-1 and TRBJ1-2; 7 nucleotides align to TRBD1. J was trimmed by 3 bases and V by 8 bases; bases with no gene match: 9. The CDR3 sequence is 13 residues long. Germline assignment: CDR1 SQVTM and CDR2 ANQGSEA. CDR3 sequence reads: CSFKGAQDYGYTF. In nucleotides, the CDR3 is TGCAGCTTCAAGGGGGCGCAGGACTATGGCTACACCTTC.

This clonotype came up many times. The rearrangement uses TRBV20-1 and TRBJ2-7, with 8 bases aligning to TRBD1. Germline CDR1 DFQATT, CDR2 SNEGSKA (reference sequence). Germline trimming cut 3 bases from V and 3 bases from J; bases unmatched to any gene: 7. The length of the CDR3 is 14 residues. The CDR3: CSASGGQGGYEQYF. Written as DNA, the CDR3 is TGCAGTGCTAGTGGAGGACAGGGAGGCTACGAGCAGTACTTC.